Listed below are T cell receptor beta chains from one sample, sequenced in a study of OX40 agonist ivuxolimab in advanced cancers. Libraries were prepared by immunoSEQ multiplex PCR; TCRdb keeps only in-frame clonotypes and omits some of them. Of 90,000 to 120,000 clones in the sample, around 93% were seen once. Sequences were derived from CD4+ or CD8+ T cells sorted from blood, sampled in a trial of the OX40 agonist ivuxolimab. Receptors were obtained from an adult with an advanced solid tumor such as melanoma, head and neck, liver or kidney cancer. The CDR3 runs from the conserved cysteine through the conserved F or W. The D gene is left open where the match is weak. The listing skips clone size in some rows; elsewhere it reads once, few, many or a size class.

DNA: TGTGCCAGCAGCTCACAAGAGACCCAGTACTTC; CDR3: CASSSQETQYF; J: TRBJ2-5; V: TRBV11-3; D: .; size: .
DNA: TGTGCCAGCAGCTTGGGACTAGCGGGATCCTACAATGAGCAGTTCTTC; CDR3: CASSLGLAGSYNEQFF; J: TRBJ2-1; V: TRBV27; D: TRBD2; size: .
DNA: TGCGCCAGCGGGAACCTAGAACTATCCACAGATACGCAGTATTTT; CDR3: CASGNLELSTDTQYF; J: TRBJ2-3; V: TRBV23-1; D: .; size: once
DNA: TGTGCCAGTAGTGCAGGTTTCGGCAATGAGCAGTTCTTC; CDR3: CASSAGFGNEQFF; J: TRBJ2-1; V: TRBV19; D: .; size: .
DNA: TGTGCCAGCAGCTTAGTTATTACCGGGGAGCTGTTTTTT; CDR3: CASSLVITGELFF; J: TRBJ2-2; V: TRBV7-8; D: .; size: .
DNA: TGTGCCAGCAGCTTAGCTCCGGGTACCGGGGAGCTGTTTTTT; CDR3: CASSLAPGTGELFF; J: TRBJ2-2; V: TRBV11-3; D: .; size: .
DNA: TGCGCCAGCAGCCAAGACGGTAGCGACTATGGCTACACCTTC; CDR3: CASSQDGSDYGYTF; J: TRBJ1-2; V: TRBV4-1; D: .; size: .
DNA: TGTGCCAGCAGCCGCACAGATACGCAGTATTTT; CDR3: CASSRTDTQYF; J: TRBJ2-3; V: TRBV7-9; D: .; size: .
DNA: TGTGCCAGCGGCAGGGGACAGCAAATGAACACTGAAGCTTTCTTT; CDR3: CASGRGQQMNTEAFF; J: TRBJ1-1; V: TRBV7-2; D: TRBD1; size: .
DNA: TGTGCCAGCAGCACTCAGACAGGGAGAAACACTGAAGCTTTCTTT; CDR3: CASSTQTGRNTEAFF; J: TRBJ1-1; V: TRBV11-2; D: TRBD1; size: .
DNA: TGTGCCAGCACCTCAGGACAAAACCATGGCTACACCTTC; CDR3: CASTSGQNHGYTF; J: TRBJ1-2; V: TRBV28; D: .; size: .
DNA: TGTGCCAGCAGTGAAGTTAACAGGGTGACACGCGAGCAGTACTTC; CDR3: CASSEVNRVTREQYF; J: TRBJ2-7; V: TRBV25-1; D: .; size: once
DNA: TGTGCCAGCAGTTACGGCAGCTCTGGAAACACCATATATTTT; CDR3: CASSYGSSGNTIYF; J: TRBJ1-3; V: TRBV6-5; D: .; size: .
DNA: TGTGCCAGCAGGAGTCGCGGACAGGGGGCTCAGCCCCAGCATTTT; CDR3: CASRSRGQGAQPQHF; J: TRBJ1-5; V: TRBV21-1; D: .; size: .